This is a list of T cell receptor beta chains from one sample in a study of glioma-infiltrating T cells after dendritic cell vaccination. Method: immunoSEQ multiplex PCR; TCRdb's copy keeps in-frame clones and lacks some. The sample lists tens of thousands of clones; 82% were seen once. The sequenced sample was blood, obtained before dendritic cell vaccination. These TCRs come from a human donor with glioblastoma. Each CDR3 is given with its conserved first and last residue. The D gene is left open where the match is weak. Where a row states a size, it is once, few, many or the class of an expanded clone; other rows omit it.

v_gene	j_gene	abundance	d_gene	CDR3aa	CDR3nt
TRBV7-9	TRBJ2-7	NA	NA	CASSLMIPGYEQYF	TGTGCCAGCAGCTTAATGATCCCAGGTTACGAGCAGTACTTC
TRBV11-2	TRBJ2-6	once	NA	CASIQGALPGANVLTF	TGTGCCAGCATCCAAGGGGCTCTTCCTGGGGCCAACGTCCTGACTTTC
TRBV5-1	TRBJ2-1	NA	TRBD2	CASSTSGGANEQFF	TGCGCCAGCAGCACTAGCGGGGGGGCCAATGAGCAGTTCTTC
TRBV5-6	TRBJ2-2	NA	TRBD1	CASVRQGANTGEAF	TGTGCCAGCGTGAGACAGGGGGCGAACACCGGGGAGGCTTTT
TRBV29-1	TRBJ2-5	NA	TRBD2	CSCGLAGVGQETQYF	TGCAGCTGCGGACTAGCGGGGGTGGGACAAGAGACCCAGTACTTC
TRBV18	TRBJ2-7	NA	TRBD2	CASSPGLAGAYEQYF	TGTGCCAGCTCACCAGGTCTAGCGGGGGCCTACGAGCAGTACTTC
TRBV7-2	TRBJ2-3	NA	NA	CASSFNQVLAHTDTQYF	TGTGCCAGCAGCTTCAACCAAGTACTAGCACACACAGATACGCAGTATTTT
TRBV6-1	TRBJ1-5	NA	NA	CASTGSMGNQPQHF	TGTGCCAGCACCGGGAGTATGGGCAATCAGCCCCAGCATTTT
TRBV7-2	TRBJ2-3	few	TRBD2	CASSSPTSGGWDTQYF	TGTGCCAGCAGCTCACCGACTAGCGGGGGGTGGGATACGCAGTATTTT
TRBV2	TRBJ2-3	NA	NA	CASNTGGTGTDTQYF	TGTGCCAGCAATACGGGGGGGACAGGGACAGATACGCAGTATTTT
TRBV27	TRBJ1-4	NA	TRBD1	CASSLSGRGSEKLFF	TGTGCCAGCAGTTTATCGGGCAGGGGGAGTGAAAAACTGTTTTTT
TRBV29-1	TRBJ2-1	NA	TRBD2	CSVEDLAGDGLAGDNEQFF	TGCAGCGTTGAAGATCTAGCCGGCGATGGACTAGCGGGGGACAATGAGCAGTTCTTC
TRBV30	TRBJ2-3	NA	NA	CAWSGSEGTQYF	TGTGCCTGGAGTGGATCGGAGGGCACGCAGTATTTT
TRBV9	TRBJ1-2	NA	NA	CASSRVILNYGYTF	TGTGCCAGCAGTCGGGTCATACTTAACTATGGCTACACCTTC
TRBV19	TRBJ1-5	once	NA	CASSIGRGNQPQHF	TGTGCCAGTAGTATCGGCAGGGGCAATCAGCCCCAGCATTTT